The sequence of this T cell receptor (beta chain) was determined in a study of read filtering for tumor transcriptome and immune sequencing. Whole-study findings and limits: This fraction held mixed bone marrow immune cells after CD138-negative sorting. Even smaller IR-seq throughput identified most shared clonotypes.

This clonotype was observed many times. Its antigen remains unidentified. The library was built from about 370 ng RNA with molecular barcoded adaptors for alpha/delta and beta/gamma chains. TCRdb independently ran MiXCR on the reads; one entry per CDR3 protein. The sample has around 48,000 distinct CDR3 sequences; roughly 19% are singletons. The CDR3 has 14 amino acids. The V and J ends lost 11 bases and 10 bases, in that order; junction bases with no gene match: 16. Germline V gene sequence: CDR1 SGHTA, CDR2 FQGNSA. At the time of active disease, bone marrow was collected from every patient. The receptor was derived from a donor older than 35 with multiple myeloma. Input material: a population of CD138-negative cells sorted from bone marrow. The rearrangement links TRBV7-2 to TRBJ2-5; 10 bases align to TRBD1. CDR3: CAGRRDRGRGSQYF. CDR3 nucleotides: TGTGCCGGACGAAGAGACAGGGGGCGAGGTAGCCAGTACTTC.